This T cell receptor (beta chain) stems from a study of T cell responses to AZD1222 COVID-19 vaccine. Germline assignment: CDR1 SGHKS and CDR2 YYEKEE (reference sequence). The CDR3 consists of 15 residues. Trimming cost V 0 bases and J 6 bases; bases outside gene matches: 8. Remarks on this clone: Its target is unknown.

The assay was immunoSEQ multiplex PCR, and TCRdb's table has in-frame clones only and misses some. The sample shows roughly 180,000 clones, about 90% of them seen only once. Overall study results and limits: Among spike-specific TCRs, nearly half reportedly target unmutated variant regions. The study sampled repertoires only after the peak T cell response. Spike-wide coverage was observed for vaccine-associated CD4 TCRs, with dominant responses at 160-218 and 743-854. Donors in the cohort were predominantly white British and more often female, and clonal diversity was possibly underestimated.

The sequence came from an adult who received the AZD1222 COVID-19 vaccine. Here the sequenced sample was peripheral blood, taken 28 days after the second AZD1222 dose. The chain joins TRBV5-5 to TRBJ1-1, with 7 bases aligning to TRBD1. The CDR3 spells CASSLGRDSGAEAFF. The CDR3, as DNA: TGTGCCAGCAGCTTGGGCCGGGACAGTGGGGCTGAAGCTTTCTTT.